This T cell receptor beta chain was captured by sequencing in a study of a mutant IDH1 vaccine in newly diagnosed glioma. Overall study context: Vaccines began 4-6 weeks after radiotherapy alone, or with temozolomide cycles. The timing of visit V12 was week 35, and that of visit V13 was week 47. Earlier therapy was either radiotherapy, temozolomide, or both, and most got both.

Germline V gene lookup returns CDR1 SEHNR and CDR2 FQNEAQ (reference sequence). The length of the CDR3 is 16 residues. Trimming left V 2 bases short and J 4 bases short, with 15 bases between. Measured with immunoSEQ multiplex PCR; TCRdb has only the in-frame clones, and not every one. This sample has 90,000 to 100,000 clones; roughly 90% occur once, and the top ten carry approximately 0.8%. Whole-study findings and limits: Altogether, around 95% of patients exhibited vaccine-induced immune responses.

Turning to this clone: The antigen is unknown.

As for time point: week 47, end of study. Every single dose of the vaccine, 300 ug of mutant IDH1 20-mer peptide, came with topical imiquimod. This receptor was taken from a woman aged 45-65 years with glioma. Here the sequenced sample was PBMCs, taken from a glioma patient whose treatment included an IDH1 peptide vaccine. The chain combines TRBV7-9 with TRBJ2-4, with a possible D match to TRBD2 (5 bases). DNA for the CDR3: TGTGCCAGCAGCTTATGGTCCGGGAAGGGAAAAAACATTCAGTACTTC. It specifies CASSLWSGKGKNIQYF. The full variable domain, in which reference TRBV7-9 and TRBJ2-4 provide the parts outside the CDR3, is DTGVSQNPRHKITKRGQNVTFRCDPISEHNRLYWYRQTLGQGPEFLTYFQNEAQLEKSRLLSDRFSAERPKGSFSTLEIQRTEQGDSAMYLCASSLWSGKGKNIQYFGAGTRLSVL.